This entry describes one TCR beta chain. Its antigen target is currently unknown. Per-base quality was not reported, and no clone a single base away is much larger than it. The library was generated by the immunoSEQ multiplex PCR assay. TCRdb took over this immuneACCESS table, retaining in-frame rearrangements with V and J assigned. Such tables are incomplete; in checked studies, under half of the missing clones stem from an unresolved V gene, and the remainder is unexplained. For this sample the table gives over 150,000 clones, of which just over 95% were detected only once. 0.95% to 1.1% of the sample rests with the top ten. This specimen belongs to a study of control samples from healthy donors and cancer patients (dated by TCRdb to the early 2020s). Per the germline V gene (reference sequence), LNHDA is the CDR1 and SQIVND is the CDR2. V has 5 bases trimmed and J has 4 bases trimmed; junction bases matching no gene number 6. The CDR3 spans 15 residues, from the cysteine through the phenylalanine. Only the CDR3 DNA is retained, 45 bases long and in frame from the first base.

Source material: blood. This TCR derives from a woman in her 30s in good health. This chain is built from TRBV19 and TRBJ2-3, and 10 bases in between align with TRBD2. The CDR3 protein is CASSFTSGVADTQYF. The nucleotide sequence reads as follows: TGTGCCAGTAGTTTTACTAGCGGGGTTGCAGATACGCAGTATTTT.